A selection of T cell receptor beta chains follows, all from one sample in a study of regulatory T cells in long-lasting Graves disease. TCRdb independently ran MiXCR on the multiplex PCR reads; one entry per CDR3 protein. The table has under 450,000 distinct CDR3 sequences, roughly 25% seen once. This material consisted of peripheral blood mononuclear cells (PBMCs), taken when the disease was refractory, from a patient treated with antithyroid drugs. These receptors were obtained from a woman between 40 and 50 years old with Graves disease. The conserved cysteine and the conserved F or W are not part of the CDR3 here. Fields, in order: V gene, J gene, CDR3 length, CDR3 protein.

>TRBV30|TRBJ1-1|12
AWSVLWTGTEAF
>TRBV6-1|TRBJ2-3|15
ASSEAGLADRTDTQY
>TRBV28|TRBJ2-1|12
ASRAFSSYNEQF
>TRBV4-1|TRBJ2-7|13
ASTSGLAATYEQY
>TRBV5-1|TRBJ1-1|13
ASSKGQILNTEAF
>TRBV2|TRBJ1-5|12
ASSGAGMDQPQH
>TRBV24-1|TRBJ2-3|15
ATSDFPPSGRTDTQY
>TRBV12-3/TRBV12-4|TRBJ2-2|13
ASSRRGQLTGELF
>TRBV18|TRBJ2-2|14
ASSPQGQGGTGELF
>TRBV28|TRBJ1-6|17
ASSPRGGSKVQYNSPLH
>TRBV20-1|TRBJ2-3|14
SAGSWSGTFTDTQY
>TRBV15|TRBJ2-7|15
ATSRMGSGARSYEQY
>TRBV28|TRBJ2-7|11
ASAEGVSYEQY
>TRBV10-2|TRBJ1-2|10
ASSEWGNGYT
>TRBV28|TRBJ2-7|10
ASSRGGWEQY
>TRBV2|TRBJ2-4|11
ASIPTQENIQY
>TRBV28|TRBJ2-3|14
ASSLGLAGETDTQY
>TRBV3-1|TRBJ1-1|12
ASSQGVEQYGAF
>TRBV28|TRBJ1-1|14
ASSRKRVWRSPEAF
>TRBV9|TRBJ2-7|11
ASSGTDSYEQY
>TRBV6-1|TRBJ2-7|10
ASGTERYEQY
>TRBV2|TRBJ2-2|12
ATIGHDLTGELF
>TRBV6-1|TRBJ1-5|13
ASRLAQGSNQPQH
>TRBV10-3|TRBJ2-5|10
AITSGQETQY
>TRBV4-2|TRBJ2-7|10
ASSQEAQRVY
>TRBV10-3|TRBJ1-1|11
ATTPGVNTEAF
>TRBV6-1|TRBJ2-5|14
ASSRPNRVSQETQY
>TRBV6-1|TRBJ2-7|14
ASRFWTSGDSYEQY
>TRBV11-2|TRBJ2-2|17
ASRSPRLAGVGRTGELF
>TRBV28|TRBJ2-2|17
ASSQAASGRYKFAGELF
>TRBV27|TRBJ1-1|12
ASIQGRGETEAF
>TRBV2|TRBJ2-7|10
ASSDNSYEQY
>TRBV6-2/TRBV6-3|TRBJ1-5|13
ASSYLEGPNQPQH
>TRBV6-1|TRBJ2-7|10
ATSGVDYEQY
>TRBV2|TRBJ2-7|14
ASHAWKMTYPYEQY
>TRBV6-9|TRBJ2-5|13
ASSYVWLKGETQY
>TRBV5-4|TRBJ1-1|13
ASSFGTVRNTEAF
>TRBV10-3|TRBJ2-7|13
AISGTRELAYEQY
>TRBV3-1|TRBJ1-4|14
ASSQDPGTGSEKLF
>TRBV12-3/TRBV12-4|TRBJ2-1|12
ASSVPGLVIEQF
>TRBV28|TRBJ1-1|12
ASSFVRGNTEAF
>TRBV20-1|TRBJ1-1|13
SANRDTHLGAEAF
>TRBV3-1|TRBJ2-5|12
ASSQEGGGQTQY
>TRBV4-2|TRBJ1-6|14
ASSQAWDREDSPLH
>TRBV5-4|TRBJ2-7|14
ASSLGVRTSSYEQY
>TRBV6-1|TRBJ2-5|13
ASSEAGASWETQY
>TRBV6-1|TRBJ2-7|13
ASIKGQGPSYEQY
>TRBV11-2|TRBJ2-6|14
ASSLGSVAGANVLT
>TRBV28|TRBJ1-5|10
ASSRGVQPQH
>TRBV7-2|TRBJ2-1|11
ASSKDRRYEQF